The 25 T cell receptor beta chains reported below all come from one sample, sequenced in a study of cytomegalovirus exposure and HLA in healthy donors (dated by TCRdb to about 2017). To prepare the library, the immunoSEQ multiplex PCR assay was applied. For the multiplex PCR, a mixture combining 60 forward primers for TCR Vbeta segments and 13 reverse primers for TCR Jbeta segments was used. TCRdb holds this immuneACCESS table with in-frame rearrangements only. Some clones are missing; in checked studies, unresolved V genes explain under half, and the rest has no known cause. The sample table records around 210,000 clones; more than 60% of these occur just once. In total, the top ten clones hold about 1.8% of the sample. The sequenced sample was PBMCs. Receptor source: a middle-aged man in good health and CMV-seronegative.

This clone was seen only once. This sequence joins TRBV15 and TRBJ2-7, with 7 nucleotides matching TRBD2. Germline-derived CDR1 and CDR2 are LNHNV and YYDKDF (reference sequence). The CDR3 covers 15 residues. The J segment lost 5 bases and the V segment lost 3 bases, leaving 10 bases of the junction unmatched. The CDR3 protein is CATSSIELAWDEQYF. CDR3 sequence (DNA): TGTGCCACCAGCAGTATCGAACTAGCGTGGGACGAGCAGTACTTC.

This clone was seen a few times. The gene calls are TRBV28 and TRBJ2-7; 12 bases match TRBD2. With V trimmed by 4 bases and J by 2 bases, 9 bases remained unmatched. This CDR3 spans 17 amino acids. Germline V gene lookup returns CDR1 MDHEN and CDR2 SYDVKM. The CDR3 protein is CASSSTSWTSGAYEQYF. CDR3 DNA sequence: TGTGCCAGCAGTTCAACTTCCTGGACTAGCGGGGCCTACGAGCAGTACTTC. Drawing the rest from reference TRBV28 and TRBJ2-7, the complete variable domain is DVKVTQSSRYLVKRTGEKVFLECVQDMDHENMFWYRQDPGLGLRLIYFSYDVKMKEKGDIPEGYSVSREKKERFSLILESASTNQTSMYLCASSSTSWTSGAYEQYFGPGTRLTVT.

This rearrangement joins TRBV28 to TRBJ2-1; a weak D match, TRBD2 (5 bases). CDR1 is MDHEN, CDR2 SYDVKM, per germline. CDR3 length: 12 residues. V lost 8 bases, J lost 5 bases, and 10 bases lay in between. This CDR3 is CASRGSHNEQFF. CDR3 DNA: TGTGCCAGCCGGGGTAGCCACAATGAGCAGTTCTTC.

This chain links TRBV27 with TRBJ2-7; TRBD1 might be the D (6 bases). Trimming shortened V by 5 bases and J by 3 bases, and 11 bases separated the two germline ends. The CDR3 loop spans 13 amino acids. The V gene's germline CDR1 is MNHEY and CDR2 SMNVEV (reference sequence). The CDR3 sequence: CASSRPGVYEQYF. CDR3 DNA sequence: TGTGCCAGCAGTCGGCCAGGGGTCTACGAGCAGTACTTC.

The CDR3 sequence: CASSLEGSGEQFF. For the CDR3, the DNA is TGCGCCAGCAGCTTGGAGGGGTCAGGAGAGCAGTTCTTC. The chain carries TRBV5-1 and TRBJ2-1, with D possibly TRBD1 on 5 matching bases. CDR3 length equals 13 residues. V lost 0 bases to trimming and J lost 10 bases, with 11 bases between them. Germline CDR1 SGHRS, CDR2 YFSETQ.

The chain combines TRBV5-4 with TRBJ1-4; 8 bases align to TRBD1. Trimming removed 0 bases from V and 7 bases from J; junction bases left unmatched: 5. This CDR3 contains 15 residues. Germline-derived CDR1 and CDR2 are SGHNT and YYREEE (reference sequence). The CDR3 is CASSLDRGWGEKLFF. The CDR3 DNA sequence: TGTGCCAGCAGCTTGGACAGGGGGTGGGGTGAAAAACTGTTTTTT.

J is TRBJ1-4 and V is TRBV10-1, with D perhaps matching TRBD1 (5 bases). Per the germline V gene, CDR1 is WNHNN and CDR2 is SYGVQD (reference sequence). CDR3 length: 11 residues. V dropped 8 bases and J dropped 7 bases, with 8 bases sitting between them. The CDR3 sequence: CASHGGEKLFF. The CDR3 region has the DNA TGCGCCAGCCACGGGGGTGAAAAACTGTTTTTT.

The rearrangement uses TRBV6-5 and TRBJ2-1; 13 positions match TRBD2. The length of the CDR3 is 16 residues. V was pared by 2 bases and J by 6 bases, with 4 bases of the junction left unmatched. The germline gives CDR1 MNHEY, CDR2 SVGAGI. CDR3 nucleotides: TGTGCCAGCAGTTACGTACGGACTAGCGGGAGCAATGAGCAGTTCTTC. Amino acids: CASSYVRTSGSNEQFF.

The chain's CDR3 is CASSFISGNTIYF. CDR3 nucleotide sequence: TGCGCCAGCAGCTTTATCTCTGGAAACACCATATATTTT. The chain has TRBV5-1 and TRBJ1-3; D is undetermined. In germline, CDR1 is SGHRS, CDR2 YFSETQ. The germline V and J ends were trimmed by 2 bases and 0 bases, with 3 bases remaining between them. The CDR3 is made up of 13 amino acids.

Only a few counts were recorded for this clone. The chain links TRBV5-8 to TRBJ1-4, with 9 bases fitting TRBD1. The germline V gene has CDR1 SGHTS and CDR2 YDEGEE. The CDR3 length is 14 residues. With 4 bases clipped from V and 8 bases from J, the junction kept 6 bases outside the gene matches. The CDR3: CASSGDRVAEKLFF. In DNA form, the CDR3 reads TGTGCCAGCAGCGGGGACAGGGTCGCGGAAAAACTGTTTTTT.

The rearrangement links TRBV19 to TRBJ2-7; TRBD2 agrees at 8 bases. CDR3 length equals 19 residues. J was trimmed by 0 bases and V by 3 bases; bases with no gene match: 16. Germline V gene lookup returns CDR1 LNHDA and CDR2 SQIVND (reference sequence). CDR3 loop: CASSIGAGVTGKGSYEQYF. Here the CDR3 DNA reads TGTGCCAGTAGTATCGGAGCGGGAGTGACCGGAAAAGGCTCCTACGAGCAGTACTTC.

The chain is built from TRBV28 and TRBJ1-6; possible D gene TRBD1, 5 bases. CDR1 and CDR2 (germline): MDHEN, SYDVKM. CDR3 length: 14 residues. The germline V and J ends were trimmed by 2 bases and 7 bases, with 9 bases remaining between them. The CDR3 reads CASSLSQGNSPLHF. CDR3 DNA: TGTGCCAGCAGTTTAAGCCAGGGAAATTCACCCCTCCACTTT. Using reference TRBV28 and TRBJ1-6 for the parts outside the CDR3, the full variable domain is DVKVTQSSRYLVKRTGEKVFLECVQDMDHENMFWYRQDPGLGLRLIYFSYDVKMKEKGDIPEGYSVSREKKERFSLILESASTNQTSMYLCASSLSQGNSPLHFGNGTRLTVT.

As concerns this clone: Different DNA sequences within this sample yield the same CDR3. The chain recombines TRBV5-5 with TRBJ2-1; 11 nucleotides agree with TRBD2. The germline CDR1 and CDR2 sequences are SGHKS and YYEKEE (reference sequence). The length of the CDR3 is 15 residues. V gave up 4 bases and J gave up 4 bases; unmatched junction bases: 4. The CDR3 region is CASSPWTSGYNEQFF. The CDR3 coding sequence is TGTGCCAGCAGCCCATGGACTAGCGGGTACAATGAGCAGTTCTTC.

The rearrangement uses TRBV28 and TRBJ2-2; 7 nucleotides match TRBD2. The CDR3 consists of 15 residues. CDR1 MDHEN and CDR2 SYDVKM come from the germline V gene. With V trimmed by 5 bases and J by 1 base, 4 bases remained unmatched. The CDR3 DNA reads as TGTGCCAGCAGTCCTAGCGGCAAGAACACCGGGGAGCTGTTTTTT. It translates to CASSPSGKNTGELFF. The full variable domain, completed using reference TRBV28 and TRBJ2-2, is DVKVTQSSRYLVKRTGEKVFLECVQDMDHENMFWYRQDPGLGLRLIYFSYDVKMKEKGDIPEGYSVSREKKERFSLILESASTNQTSMYLCASSPSGKNTGELFFGEGSRLTVL.

The genes are TRBV5-4 and TRBJ2-7; 7 nucleotides align to TRBD1. Per the germline V gene, CDR1 is SGHNT and CDR2 is YYREEE (reference sequence). With 4 bases clipped from V and 6 bases from J, the junction kept 4 bases outside the gene matches. This CDR3 has 12 amino acids. CDR3 nucleotide sequence: TGTGCCAGCAGCCTACCAGGGGGCGAGCAGTACTTC. Its protein product is CASSLPGGEQYF.

The V and J genes are TRBV7-2 and TRBJ1-2, with 8 positions matching TRBD1. Trimming removed 3 bases from V and 6 bases from J; junction bases left unmatched: 6. Looked up from germline, CDR1 is SGHTA and CDR2 is FQGNSA. CDR3 length: 14 residues. The CDR3 loop is CASSFGDRNDGYTF. CDR3 DNA: TGTGCCAGCAGCTTTGGGGACAGGAATGATGGCTACACCTTC.

The chain recombines TRBV2 with TRBJ1-5; D may be TRBD1 (6 bases). The V and J ends lost 9 bases and 2 bases respectively, with 17 bases between them. Germline loops: CDR1 SNHLY, CDR2 FYNNEI. The CDR3 extends over 15 amino acids. DNA of the CDR3: TGTGCCAGTAGCGAGGGGGGGGCTGGCAATCAGCCCCAGCATTTT. Its translation is CASSEGGAGNQPQHF.

CDR3 in amino acids: CATSVAGGAGREQYF. The DNA for the CDR3 is TGTGCCACCAGCGTAGCGGGCGGGGCGGGGAGAGAGCAGTACTTC. The chain couples TRBV15 to TRBJ2-7; 7 bases are a match to TRBD2. Trimming took 5 bases from V and 7 from J; bases not matched to a gene: 14. Per the germline V gene, CDR1 is LNHNV and CDR2 is YYDKDF (reference sequence). This CDR3 is built from 15 residues.

This rearrangement joins TRBV29-1 to TRBJ2-3; D may be TRBD1 (6 bases). Germline loops: CDR1 SQVTM, CDR2 ANQGSEA. V shed 7 bases and J shed 0 bases, with 11 bases lying between them. The CDR3 loop spans 13 amino acids. The CDR3 DNA follows: TGCAGCGCTCAGACAGGAAGCACAGATACGCAGTATTTT. Encoded protein: CSAQTGSTDTQYF.

This chain links TRBV30 with TRBJ1-2; tentatively, D is TRBD1 (6 bases). Germline-derived CDR1 and CDR2 are GTSNPN and SVGIG (reference sequence). The CDR3 loop spans 14 amino acids. Trimming pared 2 bases from V and 1 base from J, leaving 11 bases between. The DNA for the CDR3 is TGTGCCTGGAGTCCGGGACATCATAACTATGGCTACACCTTC. Translating gives CAWSPGHHNYGYTF.

The V and J genes are TRBV5-6 and TRBJ2-7; possibly TRBD2 for D (5 bases). The germline CDR1 and CDR2 sequences are SGHDT and YYEEEE. The CDR3 is 14 residues long. Trimming took 0 bases from V and 6 from J, leaving 13 bases between them. The CDR3 DNA sequence: TGTGCCAGCAGCTTGGGGCGGGCCCGTCCCGAGCAGTACTTC. This sequence encodes CASSLGRARPEQYF.

J is TRBJ2-7 and V is TRBV4-1, with 9 bases matching TRBD1. The CDR3 consists of 14 residues. The germline gives CDR1 MGHRA, CDR2 YSYEKL. With 4 bases clipped from V and 3 bases from J, the junction kept 4 bases outside the gene matches. As DNA, the CDR3 is TGCGCCAGCAGCCTACAGGGGGCGCGCTACGAGCAGTACTTC. It translates to CASSLQGARYEQYF.

The genes are TRBV19 and TRBJ1-5; 9 nucleotides line up with TRBD1. The CDR3 contains 15 residues. The germline gives CDR1 LNHDA, CDR2 SQIVND (reference sequence). V lost 6 bases, J lost 7 bases, and 10 bases stayed unmatched. The CDR3 sequence: CASRPGTGLAQPQHF. CDR3 in DNA: TGTGCCAGTAGACCCGGGACAGGGCTCGCCCAGCCCCAGCATTTT.

The gene calls are TRBV5-3 and TRBJ2-7; TRBD1 aligns across 7 bases. TRBV5-3 is marked as an open reading frame, function uncertain. This CDR3 is 15 amino acids long. Trimming took 5 bases from V and 0 from J; bases not matched to a gene: 8. CDR3 in amino acids: CARSSTGDSSYEQYF. The CDR3 DNA reads as TGTGCCAGAAGTTCCACAGGGGATAGCTCCTACGAGCAGTACTTC.

The rearrangement uses TRBV27 and TRBJ1-5; 7 bases line up with TRBD1. Trimming removed 2 bases from V and 10 bases from J; junction bases left unmatched: 11. The CDR3 is 15 amino acids. Germline CDR1 is MNHEY and CDR2 is SMNVEV (reference sequence). The CDR3 region has the DNA TGTGCCAGCAGTTTAGACTACAGACAGGGACGTCCCCAGCATTTT. Encoded protein: CASSLDYRQGRPQHF.